Listed here are 9 T cell receptor beta chains from one sample, sequenced in a study of spatial heterogeneity in lung cancer. TCRdb reanalysed the 5' RACE reads using MiXCR and keeps one entry per CDR3 protein. Seen here are tens of thousands of distinct CDR3 sequences, 7.5% observed once, and the top ten hold over 25%. As to time point: sample taken at primary tumor resection. Here the sequenced sample was PBMCs, taken at surgery. These receptors were obtained from a male donor with early-stage non-small cell lung cancer.

This clonotype has only a few counts. The V gene is TRBV24-1, the J gene TRBJ2-7; the D is unclear. Germline CDR1 reads KGHDR; CDR2 reads SFDVKD. Trimming took off 0 bases at V and 0 bases at J, with 8 bases between the two ends. The CDR3 contains 15 residues. DNA of the CDR3: TGTGCCACCAGTGATTTGGCCGCGAGCTCCTACGAGCAGTACTTC. Protein: CATSDLAASSYEQYF.

This clonotype appeared many times. The chain employs TRBV6-2 or TRBV6-3 and TRBJ2-1; D may be TRBD1 (5 bases). This CDR3 region has 13 residues. The V end was cut by 2 bases, the J end by 6 bases, with 8 bases between. Germline values: CDR1 MNHEY, CDR2 SVGEGT. The CDR3 loop reads CASSYGAGNEQFF. CDR3 DNA sequence: TGTGCCAGCAGTTACGGGGCAGGCAATGAGCAGTTCTTC.

At least ten counts were recorded for this clonotype. Germline and junction disagree at one end, which may indicate a read error. The gene calls are TRBV7-7 and TRBJ2-3, with a tentative D call TRBD2 (6 bases). Germline V CDR1 and CDR2: SSHAT, FNYEAQ (reference sequence). The CDR3 runs 15 residues. The CDR3 DNA follows: TGTGCTAGCAGCTTGTCGGGGGTTAACACAGATACGCAGTATTTT. This sequence encodes CASSLSGVNTDTQYF. Full variable domain (missing parts from reference TRBV7-7 and TRBJ2-3): GAGVSQSPRYKVTKRGQDVTLRCDPISSHATLYWYQQALGQGPEFLTYFNYEAQPDKSGLPSDRFSAERPEGSISTLTIQRTEQRDSAMYRCASSLSGVNTDTQYFGPGTRLTVL.

The gene calls are TRBV12-3 or TRBV12-4 and TRBJ1-6, with no clear D. The V and J ends lost 6 bases and 2 bases respectively, with 11 bases between them. The CDR3 totals 15 residues. The CDR3 coding sequence is TGTGCCAGCAGGACTTCCGGGGCCTATAATTCACCCCTCCACTTT. Protein: CASRTSGAYNSPLHF.

As concerns this clonotype: One base away lies a much larger clone, so this may be a sequencing read error. The J gene is TRBJ2-7, the V gene TRBV7-2, with D possibly called TRBD1 or TRBD2 (5 bases each). Germline values: CDR1 SGHTA, CDR2 FQGNSA. This CDR3 region has 13 residues. This chain's CDR3 is CAGSPDGGGEQYF. The CDR3 bases are TGTGCCGGCAGCCCCGATGGGGGTGGGGAGCAGTACTTC.

Many counts were recorded for this clonotype. The chain joins TRBV15 to TRBJ2-7; D ambiguous. CDR1 LNHNV and CDR2 YYDKDF come from the germline V gene (reference sequence). Between the trimmed V and J ends, which lost 1 base and 1 base, there was a span of 11 bases. The CDR3 sequence is 15 residues long. CDR3 DNA sequence: TGTGCCACCAGCAGAGGGTCTACTAAGTCCTACGAGCAGTACTTC. Its protein product is CATSRGSTKSYEQYF.

The genes are TRBV20-1 and TRBJ1-4; no clear D. The CDR3 has 15 amino acids. The V end was cut by 2 bases, the J end by 0 bases, with 10 bases between. CDR1 is DFQATT and CDR2 is SNEGSKA in the germline V gene (reference sequence). The CDR3 sequence: CSARYKGATNEKLFF. The CDR3 DNA reads as TGCAGTGCTAGATATAAGGGAGCAACTAATGAAAAACTGTTTTTT.

Many counts were recorded for this clonotype. Its ends do not fully match the called genes, so a read error is possible. The chain recombines TRBV12-3 or TRBV12-4 with TRBJ2-1, with TRBD2 matching 8 bases. This CDR3 is built from 13 residues. CDR3 sequence reads: CASSLSGEPKRYF. CDR3 nucleotide sequence: TGTGCCAGCAGCCTTAGCGGGGAACCCAAGAGATACTTC.

The rearrangement links TRBV5-1 to TRBJ1-6, with D perhaps TRBD1 (6 bases). The CDR3 is 16 amino acids. The V end was cut by 0 bases, the J end by 9 bases, with 16 bases between. Looked up from germline, CDR1 is SGHRS and CDR2 is YFSETQ. The CDR3, as DNA: TGCGCCAGCAGCTTGGAGACAGTCGGGGGCGGTTCACCCCTCCACTTT. Its translation: CASSLETVGGGSPLHF.